The TCR beta chain described here comes from a study of a mutant IDH1 vaccine in newly diagnosed glioma. Study results and caveats: Altogether, 80% to 95% of patients exhibited vaccine-induced immune responses.

Data came from immunoSEQ multiplex PCR; TCRdb stores just in-frame clones and leaves some out. Seen here are tens of thousands of clones, 79% observed once, and the top ten hold over 7%. In germline, CDR1 is SGHRS, CDR2 YFSETQ. V lost 2 bases and J lost 7, with 19 bases in between. This CDR3 comprises 16 residues. Time point noted: week 11, during vaccination. The content of each vaccine dose was 300 ug of mutant IDH1 20-mer peptide, and topical imiquimod accompanied it. With regard to this clone: The target antigen is unknown.

The V call is TRBV5-1, the J call TRBJ2-1; D is possibly TRBD2 (6 bases). Source: PBMCs, taken from a glioma patient whose treatment included an IDH1 peptide vaccine. The clonotype originates from a man in his forties with glioma. This chain's CDR3 is CASSFLIGGKHNEQFF. The CDR3, as DNA: TGCGCCAGCAGCTTTTTAATCGGCGGGAAACATAATGAGCAGTTCTTC.